This passage covers 19 T cell receptor beta chains from one sample sequenced in a study of blood T cell repertoires in COVID-19. The assay was immunoSEQ multiplex PCR, and TCRdb's table has in-frame clones only and misses some. This sample has around 150,000 clones, with around four fifths found just once. The sample comprised peripheral blood. All receptors come from a man in his 70s with acute or convalescent COVID-19.

This rearrangement joins TRBV2 to TRBJ1-5, with 10 nucleotides matching TRBD1. V lost 4 bases, J lost 6 bases, and 3 bases stayed unmatched. Germline CDR1 SNHLY, CDR2 FYNNEI. CDR3 size: 14 residues. The CDR3 sequence is CASSGQGAAQPQHF. In nucleotides, the CDR3 is TGTGCCAGCAGTGGACAGGGGGCTGCTCAGCCCCAGCATTTT.

This chain uses TRBV6-4 with TRBJ2-2; no firm D call. Germline V CDR1 and CDR2: MRHNA, SNTAGT. Trimming removed 3 bases at V and 1 base at J, with 6 bases between. The CDR3 loop spans 14 amino acids. The CDR3 region is CASSESRNTGELFF. The CDR3 DNA sequence: TGTGCCAGCAGTGAGTCCAGGAACACCGGGGAGCTGTTTTTT.

The chain links TRBV5-1 to TRBJ2-7, with TRBD1 as a possible D gene (5 bases). The germline V gene has CDR1 SGHRS and CDR2 YFSETQ. The CDR3 covers 17 residues. Trimming removed 5 bases at V and 3 bases at J, with 24 bases between. The CDR3 loop is CASSSISGNPELYEQYF. As DNA, the CDR3 is TGCGCCAGCAGTTCAATCTCAGGGAACCCAGAACTCTACGAGCAGTACTTC.

In DNA form, the CDR3 reads TGTGCCACGAACATACAGGGTTGGGATCAGCCCCAGCATTTT. Amino acid sequence: CATNIQGWDQPQHF. The V gene is TRBV15, the J gene TRBJ1-5; D possibly corresponds to TRBD1 (6 bases). Trimming shortened V by 9 bases and J by 5 bases, and 17 bases separated the two germline ends. Germline V gene data show CDR1 as LNHNV and CDR2 as YYDKDF (reference sequence). This CDR3 spans 14 amino acids.

The V gene is TRBV5-1, the J gene TRBJ1-2; 10 bases line up with TRBD1. The CDR3 is 13 amino acids. Germline trimming cut 4 bases from V and 7 bases from J; bases unmatched to any gene: 4. Germline V gives CDR1 SGHRS, CDR2 YFSETQ. For the CDR3, the DNA is TGCGCCAGCAGCCGGACAGGGGGACTTGGCTACACCTTC. The encoded protein is CASSRTGGLGYTF.

This clone turned up a few times. The V and J genes are TRBV5-5 and TRBJ2-7; weak D call: TRBD1 (6 bases). Trimming removed 2 bases from V and 6 bases from J, with 12 bases in between. Germline loops: CDR1 SGHKS, CDR2 YYEKEE (reference sequence). This CDR3 is built from 13 residues. The CDR3 DNA follows: TGTGCCAGCAGCTTCGGTTCAGGGGCCGAGCAGTACTTC. This codes for CASSFGSGAEQYF.

This sequence joins TRBV7-2 and TRBJ1-3, with TRBD1 identical over 8 bases. Losses at the gene ends were 0 bases for V and 8 bases for J; bases not matched to a gene: 9. The CDR3 consists of 16 residues. Germline loops: CDR1 SGHTA, CDR2 FQGNSA. CDR3 bases: TGTGCCAGCAGCTTAGCGCCGGGACAGGCGGTAGACACCATATATTTT. Its translation is CASSLAPGQAVDTIYF.

This chain joins TRBV19 and TRBJ2-5; 13 bases map to TRBD2. From germline, CDR1 is LNHDA and CDR2 SQIVND (reference sequence). Unmatched junction bases numbered 9, after V lost 5 bases and J lost 6 bases. The CDR3 is made up of 16 amino acids. The CDR3 loop reads CASSLGTSGIGQTQYF. The CDR3 coding sequence is TGTGCCAGTAGTCTCGGGACTAGCGGGATCGGCCAGACCCAGTACTTC.

The J gene is TRBJ2-1, the V gene TRBV2; TRBD2 aligns across 9 bases. The germline CDR1 and CDR2 sequences are SNHLY and FYNNEI. The CDR3 covers 16 residues. J was trimmed by 12 bases and V by 4 bases; bases with no gene match: 16. The CDR3 loop reads CASSVSSGTLVGGQFF. For the CDR3, the DNA is TGTGCCAGCAGTGTGTCTAGCGGGACCTTGGTCGGGGGGCAGTTCTTC.

This chain links TRBV18 with TRBJ1-5; maybe TRBD1 (6 bases). In germline, CDR1 is KGHSH, CDR2 LQKENI. V was cut by 3 bases and J by 4 bases, with 28 bases left in between. CDR3 size: 20 residues. The CDR3 region has the DNA TGTGCCAGCTCACCTCAAGGGACGCCGAAAGGGGGTTTTTTAAATCAGCCCCAGCATTTT. Translated: CASSPQGTPKGGFLNQPQHF.

The chain uses TRBV28 and TRBJ2-5; TRBD2 matches at 8 bases. The CDR3 extends over 14 amino acids. Germline lookup yields CDR1 MDHEN and CDR2 SYDVKM. V was pared by 5 bases and J by 3 bases, with 5 bases of the junction left unmatched. CDR3 protein: CASSPGTSEETQYF. The CDR3 coding sequence is TGTGCCAGCAGTCCCGGGACTAGTGAAGAGACCCAGTACTTC. The full variable domain, completed using reference TRBV28 and TRBJ2-5, is DVKVTQSSRYLVKRTGEKVFLECVQDMDHENMFWYRQDPGLGLRLIYFSYDVKMKEKGDIPEGYSVSREKKERFSLILESASTNQTSMYLCASSPGTSEETQYFGPGTRLLVL.

The chain links TRBV10-3 to TRBJ1-2, with D tentatively TRBD1 (5 bases). Germline V gene lookup returns CDR1 ENHRY and CDR2 SYGVKD. The CDR3 contains 16 residues. V was shortened by 1 base and J by 0 bases, with 12 bases between the two germline ends. CDR3 DNA sequence: TGTGCCATCAGTGAGTTAAACAGGTTTGCTAACTATGGCTACACCTTC. Residues: CAISELNRFANYGYTF.

The CDR3 nucleotides are TGCGCCAGCAGCCACCCCGGACAGGGAAATAATTCACCCCTCCACTTT. This encodes CASSHPGQGNNSPLHF. The genes are TRBV4-1 and TRBJ1-6; 8 nucleotides agree with TRBD1. Per germline, CDR1 MGHRA and CDR2 YSYEKL. This CDR3 comprises 16 residues. Trimming took 3 bases from V and 5 from J; bases not matched to a gene: 6.

The J gene is TRBJ1-2, the V gene TRBV20-1, with D unresolved. The germline gives CDR1 DFQATT, CDR2 SNEGSKA (reference sequence). The V gene lost 3 bases and the J gene lost 1 base, with 12 bases spanning the gap. This CDR3 spans 14 amino acids. Here the CDR3 DNA reads TGCAGTGCTAGTTTTGGAGGGAATAACTATGGCTACACCTTC. Protein: CSASFGGNNYGYTF.

This chain joins TRBV5-1 and TRBJ2-1, with D possibly TRBD2 on 5 matching bases. The V end lost 2 bases, the J end lost 6 bases, and 6 bases lay between the germline ends. CDR3 length: 12 amino acids. From germline, CDR1 is SGHRS and CDR2 YFSETQ. The CDR3 bases are TGCGCCAGCAGCTTTACTAGCAATGAGCAGTTCTTC. It encodes CASSFTSNEQFF.

The rearrangement joins TRBV19 to TRBJ2-1, with D tentatively TRBD2 (6 bases). The CDR3 totals 16 residues. Trimming took 5 bases from V and 1 from J, leaving 15 bases between them. The germline V gene has CDR1 LNHDA and CDR2 SQIVND (reference sequence). The CDR3 reads CASSSLARGSYNEQFF. CDR3 nucleotide sequence: TGTGCCAGTAGTTCTCTAGCGCGGGGTTCCTACAATGAGCAGTTCTTC.

The chain combines TRBV6-5 with TRBJ2-7; 8 positions match TRBD1. Trimming removed 2 bases from V and 3 bases from J; junction bases left unmatched: 3. The germline V gene encodes CDR1 MNHEY and CDR2 SVGAGI. The CDR3 is made up of 14 amino acids. CDR3 protein: CASSYRTGIYEQYF. DNA of the CDR3: TGTGCCAGCAGTTACCGGACAGGGATCTACGAGCAGTACTTC.

The rearrangement joins TRBV5-1 to TRBJ1-1, with D perhaps TRBD1 (6 bases). Germline-derived CDR1 and CDR2 are SGHRS and YFSETQ. Trimming removed 2 bases at V and 7 bases at J, with 12 bases between. CDR3 length: 13 amino acids. CDR3 in DNA: TGCGCCAGCAGCTTAGGACAGTTGGATGAAGCTTTCTTT. Its protein product is CASSLGQLDEAFF.

The chain uses TRBV19 and TRBJ1-6; possible D gene TRBD1, 5 bases. CDR3 length equals 13 residues. The V end was cut by 2 bases, the J end by 8 bases, with 7 bases between. Germline V lookup: CDR1 LNHDA, CDR2 SQIVND (reference sequence). CDR3 in amino acids: CASSIRGDSPLHF. CDR3 sequence (DNA): TGTGCCAGTAGTATAAGGGGTGATTCACCCCTCCACTTT.